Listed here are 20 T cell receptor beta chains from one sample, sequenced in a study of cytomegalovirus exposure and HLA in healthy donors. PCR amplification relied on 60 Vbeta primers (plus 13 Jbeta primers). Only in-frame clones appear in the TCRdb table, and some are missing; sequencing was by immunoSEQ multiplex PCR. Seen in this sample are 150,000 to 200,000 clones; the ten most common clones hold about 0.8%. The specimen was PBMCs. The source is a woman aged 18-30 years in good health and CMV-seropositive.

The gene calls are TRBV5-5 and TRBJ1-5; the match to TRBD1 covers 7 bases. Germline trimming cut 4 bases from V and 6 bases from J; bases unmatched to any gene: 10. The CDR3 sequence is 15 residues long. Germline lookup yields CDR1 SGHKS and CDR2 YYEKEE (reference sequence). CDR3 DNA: TGTGCCAGCAGCGGAACAGGGGTACGGGCTCAGCCCCAGCATTTT. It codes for CASSGTGVRAQPQHF.

The CDR3 loop reads CASSLFRGGGNGEQYF. CDR3 nucleotide sequence: TGTGCCAGCAGCTTGTTTCGAGGGGGCGGTAACGGCGAGCAGTACTTC. The gene calls are TRBV5-4 and TRBJ2-7; 7 bases agree with TRBD1. V trimming: 1 base; J trimming: 6 bases; junction bases outside the gene matches: 13. The CDR3 is 16 residues long. CDR1 and CDR2 (germline): SGHNT, YYREEE (reference sequence).

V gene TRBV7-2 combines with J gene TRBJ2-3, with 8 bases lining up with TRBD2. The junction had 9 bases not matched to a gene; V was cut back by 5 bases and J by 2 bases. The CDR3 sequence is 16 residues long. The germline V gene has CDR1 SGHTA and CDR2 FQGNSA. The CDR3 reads CASSLTGGGYTDTQYF. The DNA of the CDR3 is TGTGCCAGCAGCCTAACCGGGGGGGGCTACACAGATACGCAGTATTTT.

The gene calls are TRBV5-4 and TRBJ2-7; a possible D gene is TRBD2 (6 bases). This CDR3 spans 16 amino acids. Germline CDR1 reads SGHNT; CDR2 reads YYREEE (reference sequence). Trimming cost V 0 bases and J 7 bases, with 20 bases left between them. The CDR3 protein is CASSLGVAVRRVEQYF. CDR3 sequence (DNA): TGTGCCAGCAGCTTGGGGGTAGCGGTCAGGCGGGTTGAGCAGTACTTC.

The DNA of the CDR3 is TGTGCCAGCAGCTTGGGACTAGCGGGGGGGTCCCTCAATGAGCAGTTCTTC. It translates to CASSLGLAGGSLNEQFF. The rearrangement links TRBV5-8 to TRBJ2-1; 14 nucleotides align to TRBD2. This CDR3 has 17 amino acids. CDR1 and CDR2 (germline): SGHTS, YDEGEE. V dropped 0 bases and J dropped 6; count of bases not matched to a gene: 5.

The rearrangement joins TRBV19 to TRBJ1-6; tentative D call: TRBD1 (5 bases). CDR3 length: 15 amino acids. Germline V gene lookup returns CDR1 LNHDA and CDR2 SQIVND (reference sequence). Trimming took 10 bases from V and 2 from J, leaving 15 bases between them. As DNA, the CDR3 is TGTGCCACCGGCCAGGGTGCCGCCTATAATTCACCCCTCCACTTT. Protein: CATGQGAAYNSPLHF.

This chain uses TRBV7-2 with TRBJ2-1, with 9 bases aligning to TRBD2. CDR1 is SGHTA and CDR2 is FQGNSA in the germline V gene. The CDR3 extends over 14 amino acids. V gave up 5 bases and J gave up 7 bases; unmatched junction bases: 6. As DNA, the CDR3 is TGTGCCAGCAGCCCGGGACTAGCTGGGAATGAGCAGTTCTTC. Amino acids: CASSPGLAGNEQFF.

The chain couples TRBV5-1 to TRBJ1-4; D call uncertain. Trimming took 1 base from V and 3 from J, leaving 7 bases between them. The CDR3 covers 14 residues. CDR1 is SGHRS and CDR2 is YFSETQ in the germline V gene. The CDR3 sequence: CASSLSQSNEKLFF. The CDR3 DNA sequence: TGCGCCAGCAGCTTGAGTCAGTCTAATGAAAAACTGTTTTTT.

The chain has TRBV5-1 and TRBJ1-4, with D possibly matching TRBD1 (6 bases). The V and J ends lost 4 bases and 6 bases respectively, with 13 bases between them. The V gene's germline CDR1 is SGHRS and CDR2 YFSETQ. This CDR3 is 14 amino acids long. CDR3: CASSADRIDEKLFF. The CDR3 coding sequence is TGCGCCAGCAGCGCGGACAGAATAGATGAAAAACTGTTTTTT.

CDR3 loop: CASSRSAGNMNTEAFF. The CDR3 DNA reads as TGTGCCAGCTCACGGTCGGCAGGTAACATGAACACTGAAGCTTTCTTT. The chain couples TRBV18 to TRBJ1-1; no clear D. The CDR3 spans 16 residues. The germline V gene encodes CDR1 KGHSH and CDR2 LQKENI. The V end lost 4 bases, the J end lost 0 bases, and 15 bases lay between the germline ends.

Here the CDR3 DNA reads TGTGCCAGCTCAGCCGGGACACCTAACGGGGGAAACACCATATATTTT. It translates to CASSAGTPNGGNTIYF. The chain is built from TRBV18 and TRBJ1-3; D is perhaps TRBD1 (6 bases). The germline CDR1 and CDR2 sequences are KGHSH and LQKENI. V was trimmed by 5 bases and J by 4 bases, leaving 18 bases between them. The CDR3 has 16 residues.

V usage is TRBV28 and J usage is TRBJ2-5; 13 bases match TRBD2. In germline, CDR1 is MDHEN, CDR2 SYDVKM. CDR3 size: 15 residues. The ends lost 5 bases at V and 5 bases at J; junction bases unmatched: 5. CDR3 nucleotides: TGTGCCAGCAGTGCCCCACTAGCGGGAGGGGAGACCCAGTACTTC. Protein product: CASSAPLAGGETQYF.

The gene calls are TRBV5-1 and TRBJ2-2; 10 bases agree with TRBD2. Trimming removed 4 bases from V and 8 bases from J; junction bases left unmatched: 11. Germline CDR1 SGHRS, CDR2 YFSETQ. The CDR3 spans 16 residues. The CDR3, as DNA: TGCGCCAGCAGCCCAGGACTAGCGGTCCAAAGTGGGGAGCTGTTTTTT. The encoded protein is CASSPGLAVQSGELFF.

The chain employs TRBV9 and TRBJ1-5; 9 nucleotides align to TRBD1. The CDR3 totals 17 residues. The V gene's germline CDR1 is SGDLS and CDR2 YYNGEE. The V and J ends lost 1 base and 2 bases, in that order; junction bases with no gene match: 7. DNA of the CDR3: TGTGCCAGCAGCGTATATCGACAGGGGGAGGGCAATCAGCCCCAGCATTTT. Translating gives CASSVYRQGEGNQPQHF.

As DNA, the CDR3 is TGTGCCAGCAGCCAAGTCAGTCTAGCGGGGCTCTCCTACGAGCAGTACTTC. It specifies CASSQVSLAGLSYEQYF. This chain uses TRBV4-2 with TRBJ2-7; 9 bases map to TRBD2. After removal of 1 base from V and 0 bases from J, the junction contained 7 bases not matched to a gene. The CDR3 spans 17 residues. In germline, CDR1 is LGHNA, CDR2 YNFKEQ.

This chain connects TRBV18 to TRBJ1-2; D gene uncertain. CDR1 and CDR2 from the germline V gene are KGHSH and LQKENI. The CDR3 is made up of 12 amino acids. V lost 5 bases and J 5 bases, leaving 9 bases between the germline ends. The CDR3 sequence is CASSMAGYGYTF. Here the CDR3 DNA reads TGTGCCAGCTCAATGGCTGGTTATGGCTACACCTTC.

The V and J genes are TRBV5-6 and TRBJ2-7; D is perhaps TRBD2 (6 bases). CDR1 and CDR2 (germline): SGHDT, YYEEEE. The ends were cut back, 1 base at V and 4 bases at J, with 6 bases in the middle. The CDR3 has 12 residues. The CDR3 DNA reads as TGTGCCAGCAGCTTGCGGGAGTACGAGCAGTACTTC. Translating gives CASSLREYEQYF.

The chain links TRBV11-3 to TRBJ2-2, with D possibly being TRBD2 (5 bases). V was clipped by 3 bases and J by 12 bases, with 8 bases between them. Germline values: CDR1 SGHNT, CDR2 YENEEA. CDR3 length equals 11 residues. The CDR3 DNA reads TGTGCCAGCAGCTTCGGGGTGCAGCTGTTTTTT. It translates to CASSFGVQLFF.

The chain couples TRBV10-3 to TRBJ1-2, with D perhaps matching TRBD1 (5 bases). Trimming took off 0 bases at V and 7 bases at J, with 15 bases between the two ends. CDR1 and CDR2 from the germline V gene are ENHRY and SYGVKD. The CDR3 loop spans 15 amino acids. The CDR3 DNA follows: TGTGCCATCAGTGAGTCGACGATGGGGGGAAGTGGCTACACCTTC. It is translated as CAISESTMGGSGYTF.

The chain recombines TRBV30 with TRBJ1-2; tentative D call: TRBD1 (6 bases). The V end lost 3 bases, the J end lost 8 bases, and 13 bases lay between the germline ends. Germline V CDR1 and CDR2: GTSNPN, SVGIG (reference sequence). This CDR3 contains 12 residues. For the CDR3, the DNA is TGTGCCTGGAGAGCCACAGGGAGCGGCTACACCTTC. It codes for CAWRATGSGYTF.